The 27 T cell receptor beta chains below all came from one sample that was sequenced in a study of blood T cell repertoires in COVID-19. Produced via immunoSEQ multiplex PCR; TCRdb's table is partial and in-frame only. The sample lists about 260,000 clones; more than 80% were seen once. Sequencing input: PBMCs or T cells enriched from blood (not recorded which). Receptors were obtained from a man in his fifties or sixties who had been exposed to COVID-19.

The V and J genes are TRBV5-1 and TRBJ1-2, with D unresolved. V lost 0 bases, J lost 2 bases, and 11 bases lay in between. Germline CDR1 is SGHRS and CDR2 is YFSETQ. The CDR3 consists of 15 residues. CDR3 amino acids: CASSLVPTENYGYTF. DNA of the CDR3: TGCGCCAGCAGCTTGGTGCCGACTGAGAACTATGGCTACACCTTC.

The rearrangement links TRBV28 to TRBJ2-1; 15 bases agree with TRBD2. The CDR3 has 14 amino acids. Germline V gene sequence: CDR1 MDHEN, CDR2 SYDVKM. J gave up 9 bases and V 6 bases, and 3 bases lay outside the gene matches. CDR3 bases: TGTGCCAGCAGCCTGGGACTAGCGGGGGGTGAGCAGTTCTTC. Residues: CASSLGLAGGEQFF.

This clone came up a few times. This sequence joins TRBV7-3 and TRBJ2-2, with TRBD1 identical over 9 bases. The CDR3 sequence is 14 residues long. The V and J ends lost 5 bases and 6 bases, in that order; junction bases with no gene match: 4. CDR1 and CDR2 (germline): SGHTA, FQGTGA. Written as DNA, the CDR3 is TGTGCCAGCAGCGAACAGGGGGCCGCCGGGGAGCTGTTTTTT. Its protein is CASSEQGAAGELFF. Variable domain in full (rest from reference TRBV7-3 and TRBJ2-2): GAGVSQTPSNKVTEKGKYVELRCDPISGHTALYWYRQSLGQGPEFLIYFQGTGAADDSGLPNDRFFAVRPEGSVSTLKIQRTERGDSAVYLCASSEQGAAGELFFGEGSRLTVL.

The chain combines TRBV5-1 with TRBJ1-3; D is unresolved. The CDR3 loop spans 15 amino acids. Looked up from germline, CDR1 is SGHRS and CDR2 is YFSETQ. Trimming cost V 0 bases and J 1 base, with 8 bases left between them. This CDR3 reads CASSLDGVSGNTIYF. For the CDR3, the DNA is TGCGCCAGCAGCTTGGACGGGGTTTCTGGAAACACCATATATTTT.

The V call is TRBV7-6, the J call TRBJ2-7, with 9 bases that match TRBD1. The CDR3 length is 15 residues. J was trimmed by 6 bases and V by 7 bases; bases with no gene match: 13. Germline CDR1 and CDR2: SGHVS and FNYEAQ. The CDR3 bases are TGTGCCAGCACATCCTCCGGGACAGGGTGCTCCGAGCAGTACGTC. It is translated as CASTSSGTGCSEQYV.

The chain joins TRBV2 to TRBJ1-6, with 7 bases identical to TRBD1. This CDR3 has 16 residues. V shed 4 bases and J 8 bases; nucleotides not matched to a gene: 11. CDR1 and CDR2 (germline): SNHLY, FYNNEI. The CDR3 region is CASSVRGGVRYSPLHF. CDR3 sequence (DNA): TGTGCCAGCAGTGTTCGAGGGGGCGTAAGGTATTCACCCCTCCACTTT.

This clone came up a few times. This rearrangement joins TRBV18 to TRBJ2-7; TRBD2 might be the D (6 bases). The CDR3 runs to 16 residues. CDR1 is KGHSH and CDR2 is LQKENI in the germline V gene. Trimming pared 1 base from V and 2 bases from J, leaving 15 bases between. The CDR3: CASSPHVADLTYEQYF. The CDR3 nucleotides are TGTGCCAGCTCACCACATGTAGCGGATCTGACCTACGAGCAGTACTTC. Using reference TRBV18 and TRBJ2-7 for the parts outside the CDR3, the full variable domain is NAGVMQNPRHLVRRRGQEARLRCSPMKGHSHVYWYRQLPEEGLKFMVYLQKENIIDESGMPKERFSAEFPKEGPSILRIQQVVRGDSAAYFCASSPHVADLTYEQYFGPGTRLTVT.

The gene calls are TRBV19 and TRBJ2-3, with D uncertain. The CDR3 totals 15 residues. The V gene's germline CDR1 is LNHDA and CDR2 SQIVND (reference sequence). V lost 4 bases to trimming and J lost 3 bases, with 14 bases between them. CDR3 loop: CASSKGDPRTDTQYF. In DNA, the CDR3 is TGTGCCAGTAGTAAAGGAGACCCGAGAACAGATACGCAGTATTTT.

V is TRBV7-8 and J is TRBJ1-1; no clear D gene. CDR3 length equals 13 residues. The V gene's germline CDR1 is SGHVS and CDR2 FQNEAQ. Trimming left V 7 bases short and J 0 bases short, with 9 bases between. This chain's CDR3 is CASKRQLNTEAFF. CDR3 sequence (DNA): TGTGCCAGCAAAAGACAACTGAACACTGAAGCTTTCTTT.

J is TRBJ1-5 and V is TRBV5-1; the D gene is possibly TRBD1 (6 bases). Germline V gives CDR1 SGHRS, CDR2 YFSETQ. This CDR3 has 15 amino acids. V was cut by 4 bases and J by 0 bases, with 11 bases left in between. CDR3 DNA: TGCGCCAGCAGCCCCGGACAGTATAGCAATCAGCCCCAGCATTTT. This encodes CASSPGQYSNQPQHF. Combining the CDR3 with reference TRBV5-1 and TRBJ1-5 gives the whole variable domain KAGVTQTPRYLIKTRGQQVTLSCSPISGHRSVSWYQQTPGQGLQFLFEYFSETQRNKGNFPGRFSGRQFSNSRSEMNVSTLELGDSALYLCASSPGQYSNQPQHFGDGTRLSIL.

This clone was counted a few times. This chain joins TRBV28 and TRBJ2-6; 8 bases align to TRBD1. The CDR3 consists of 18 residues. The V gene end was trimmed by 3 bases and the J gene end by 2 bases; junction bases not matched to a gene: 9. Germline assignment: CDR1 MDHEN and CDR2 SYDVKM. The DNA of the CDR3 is TGTGCCAGCAGTTTCCCTGGACAGGGCCCTCCTGGGGCCAACGTCCTGACTTTC. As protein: CASSFPGQGPPGANVLTF.

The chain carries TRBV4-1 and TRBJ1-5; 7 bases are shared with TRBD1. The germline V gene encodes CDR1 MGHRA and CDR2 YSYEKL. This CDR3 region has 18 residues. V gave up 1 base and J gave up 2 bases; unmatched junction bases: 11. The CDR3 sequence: CASSQAQGVLQGNQPQHF. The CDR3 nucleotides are TGCGCCAGCAGCCAAGCCCAGGGGGTGTTACAGGGCAATCAGCCCCAGCATTTT.

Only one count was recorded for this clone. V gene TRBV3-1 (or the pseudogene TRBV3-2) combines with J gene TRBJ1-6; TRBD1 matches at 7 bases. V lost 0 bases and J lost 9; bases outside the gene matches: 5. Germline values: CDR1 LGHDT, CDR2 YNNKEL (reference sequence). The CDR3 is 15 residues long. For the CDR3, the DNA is TGTGCCAGCAGCCAAGATGCGACAGGGAGTTCACCCCTCCACTTT. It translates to CASSQDATGSSPLHF.

In nucleotides, the CDR3 is TGTGCCACCGGGGTATACGGTTACACTGAAGCTTTCTTT. Encoded protein: CATGVYGYTEAFF. The chain has TRBV12-3 or TRBV12-4 and TRBJ1-1; D unresolved. Trimming removed 10 bases from V and 3 bases from J, with 15 bases in between. The CDR3 totals 13 residues.

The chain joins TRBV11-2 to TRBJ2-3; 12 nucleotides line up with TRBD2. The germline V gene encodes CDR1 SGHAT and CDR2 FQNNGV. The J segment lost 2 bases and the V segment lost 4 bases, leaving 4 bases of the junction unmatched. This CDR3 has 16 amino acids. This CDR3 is CASSSGLAGPTDTQYF. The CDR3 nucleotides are TGTGCCAGCAGCTCCGGACTAGCGGGGCCCACAGATACGCAGTATTTT.

CDR3 bases: TGCGCCAGCAGCTTGAACGTCGTAGACTATGGCTACACCTTC. Encoded protein: CASSLNVVDYGYTF. The J gene is TRBJ1-2, the V gene TRBV5-1; no clear D. With 1 base removed from V and 3 bases from J, the gap between germline ends came to 10 bases. CDR3 length: 14 amino acids. The germline gives CDR1 SGHRS, CDR2 YFSETQ.

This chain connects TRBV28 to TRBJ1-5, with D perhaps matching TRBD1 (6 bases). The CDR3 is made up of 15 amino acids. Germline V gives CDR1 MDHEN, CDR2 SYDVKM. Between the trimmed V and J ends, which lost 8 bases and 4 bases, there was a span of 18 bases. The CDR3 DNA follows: TGTGCCAGCGCCCAGGGTAGGACAGATAATCAGCCCCAGCATTTT. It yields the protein CASAQGRTDNQPQHF.

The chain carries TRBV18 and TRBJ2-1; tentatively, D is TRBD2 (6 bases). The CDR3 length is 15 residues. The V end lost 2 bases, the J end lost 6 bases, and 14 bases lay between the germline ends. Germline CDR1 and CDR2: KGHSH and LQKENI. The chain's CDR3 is CASSPAAGPANEQFF. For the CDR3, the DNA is TGTGCCAGCTCACCAGCGGCGGGGCCAGCCAATGAGCAGTTCTTC.

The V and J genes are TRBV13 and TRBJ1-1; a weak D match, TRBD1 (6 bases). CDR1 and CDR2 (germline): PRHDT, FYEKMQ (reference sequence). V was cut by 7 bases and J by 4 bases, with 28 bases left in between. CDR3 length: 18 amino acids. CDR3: CASIASTGGVHYGTEAFF. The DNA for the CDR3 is TGTGCCAGCATCGCCTCGACGGGGGGCGTCCATTACGGCACTGAAGCTTTCTTT.

CDR3 amino acids: CASSPQTQDGYTF. The CDR3, as DNA: TGTGCCAGCAGTCCCCAGACCCAGGATGGCTACACCTTC. This rearrangement joins TRBV28 to TRBJ1-2; no definite D call. Trimming took off 5 bases at V and 6 bases at J, with 13 bases between the two ends. The CDR3 covers 13 residues. CDR1 and CDR2 from the germline V gene are MDHEN and SYDVKM.

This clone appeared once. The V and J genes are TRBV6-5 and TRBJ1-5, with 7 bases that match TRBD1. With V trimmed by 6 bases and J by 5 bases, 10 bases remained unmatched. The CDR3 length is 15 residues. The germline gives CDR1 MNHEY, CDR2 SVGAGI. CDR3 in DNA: TGTGCCAGCAGGCTTGGGACAGCCTATTATCAGCCCCAGCATTTT. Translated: CASRLGTAYYQPQHF.

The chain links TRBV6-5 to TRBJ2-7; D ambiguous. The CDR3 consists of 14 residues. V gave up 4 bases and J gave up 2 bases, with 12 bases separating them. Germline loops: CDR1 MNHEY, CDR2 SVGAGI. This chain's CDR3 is CASSSSPDTYEQYF. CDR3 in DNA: TGTGCCAGCAGTTCTTCACCCGACACCTACGAGCAGTACTTC.

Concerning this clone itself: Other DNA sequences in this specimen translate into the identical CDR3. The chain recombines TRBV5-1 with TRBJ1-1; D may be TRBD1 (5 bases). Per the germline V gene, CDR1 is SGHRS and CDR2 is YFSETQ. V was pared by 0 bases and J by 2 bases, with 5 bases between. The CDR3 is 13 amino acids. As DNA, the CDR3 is TGCGCCAGCAGCTTGGGGACAAACACTGAAGCTTTCTTT. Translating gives CASSLGTNTEAFF.

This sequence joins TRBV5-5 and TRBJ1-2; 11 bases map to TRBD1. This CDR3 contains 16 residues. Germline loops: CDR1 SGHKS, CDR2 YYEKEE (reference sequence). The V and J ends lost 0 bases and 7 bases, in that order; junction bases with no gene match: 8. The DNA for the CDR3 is TGTGCCAGCAGCTTGGAGCCGGACAGGGGGCTACTTGGCTACACCTTC. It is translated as CASSLEPDRGLLGYTF.

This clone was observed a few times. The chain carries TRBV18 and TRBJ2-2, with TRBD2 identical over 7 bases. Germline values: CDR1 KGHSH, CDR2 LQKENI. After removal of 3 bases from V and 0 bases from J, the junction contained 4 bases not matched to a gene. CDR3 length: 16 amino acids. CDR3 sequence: CASSPPGLANTGELFF. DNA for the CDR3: TGTGCCAGCTCACCGCCAGGACTAGCGAACACCGGGGAGCTGTTTTTT.

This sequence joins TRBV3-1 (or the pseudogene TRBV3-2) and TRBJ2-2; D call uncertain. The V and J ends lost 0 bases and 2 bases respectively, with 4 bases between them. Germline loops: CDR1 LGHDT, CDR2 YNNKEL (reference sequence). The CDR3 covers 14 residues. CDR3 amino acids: CASSQDPNTGELFF. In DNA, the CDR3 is TGTGCCAGCAGCCAAGACCCAAACACCGGGGAGCTGTTTTTT.

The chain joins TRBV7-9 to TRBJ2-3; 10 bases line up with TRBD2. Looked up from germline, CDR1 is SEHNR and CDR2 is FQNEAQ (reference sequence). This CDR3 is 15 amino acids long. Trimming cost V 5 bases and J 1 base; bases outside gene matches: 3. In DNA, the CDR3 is TGTGCCAGCAGCCTCCTAGCGGGGGGCACAGATACGCAGTATTTT. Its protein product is CASSLLAGGTDTQYF.